The 13 T cell receptor beta chains presented below share a single source sample, sequenced in a study of read filtering for tumor transcriptome and immune sequencing. The library was built from roughly 400 ng RNA with molecular barcoded adaptors for alpha/delta and beta/gamma chains. Using its own MiXCR run on the reads, TCRdb lists one record per CDR3 protein. The sample carries 100,000 to 150,000 distinct CDR3 sequences, around 14% recorded once. The sequencing input was a population of CD138-negative cells sorted from bone marrow. The source of these receptors is a donor aged 40 or over with multiple myeloma.

Note on this clonotype: One base away lies a much larger clone, so this may be a sequencing read error. This chain uses TRBV12-3 or TRBV12-4 with TRBJ1-2; 9 bases agree with TRBD1. Unmatched junction bases numbered 5, after V lost 6 bases and J lost 3 bases. This CDR3 is built from 14 residues. The CDR3 loop is CASREDRGDYGYTF. The CDR3 DNA sequence: TGTGCCAGCAGAGAGGACAGGGGCGACTATGGCTACACCTTC.

This clonotype was seen a handful of times. This sequence may be a read error, since a much larger clone differs from it by one base. The chain combines TRBV15 with TRBJ2-3; tentative D call: TRBD1 (6 bases). This CDR3 has 17 amino acids. CDR1 is LNHNV and CDR2 is YYDKDF in the germline V gene (reference sequence). The CDR3 region is CATSRDWTALGADTRYF. CDR3 nucleotide sequence: TGTGCCACCAGCAGAGATTGGACGGCTCTGGGGGCAGATACGCGGTATTTT.

This clonotype turned up a few times. CDR3 loop: CASSLLTSGNEQYF. DNA of the CDR3: TGCGCCAGCAGCTTGTTAACTAGCGGGAACGAGCAGTACTTC. The rearrangement links TRBV5-1 to TRBJ2-7; 10 positions match TRBD2. The CDR3 has 14 amino acids. The germline gives CDR1 SGHRS, CDR2 YFSETQ. Trimming took 1 base from V and 5 from J; bases not matched to a gene: 3.

Many counts were recorded for this clonotype. The rearrangement joins TRBV6-6 to TRBJ2-3, with 11 nucleotides matching TRBD2. V shed 6 bases and J 0 bases; nucleotides not matched to a gene: 5. CDR1 is MNHNY and CDR2 is SVGAGI in the germline V gene (reference sequence). The CDR3 is made up of 16 amino acids. The CDR3, as DNA: TGTGCCAGCAGATCCGGGACTAGCGGTAGCACAGATACGCAGTATTTT. Translating it yields CASRSGTSGSTDTQYF.

The sample holds a few counts of this clonotype. The chain recombines TRBV4-3 with TRBJ2-3; D call uncertain. This CDR3 is 15 amino acids long. Deletions cut 0 bases from V and 3 bases from J, with 10 bases between. Germline V gene data show CDR1 as LGHNA and CDR2 as YSLEER. The CDR3 DNA reads as TGCGCCAGCAGCCAAGAGAGGCAAGGGACAGATACGCAGTATTTT. Translating it yields CASSQERQGTDTQYF.

This clonotype was observed many times. The rearrangement uses TRBV20-1 and TRBJ2-2, with 9 positions matching TRBD1. With 6 bases clipped from V and 2 bases from J, the junction kept 10 bases outside the gene matches. CDR1 and CDR2 from the germline V gene are DFQATT and SNEGSKA (reference sequence). The length of the CDR3 is 16 residues. This chain's CDR3 is CSAHYSTGGNTGELFF. DNA for the CDR3: TGCAGTGCCCACTATTCAACAGGGGGCAACACCGGGGAGCTGTTTTTT.

This clonotype has at least ten counts. The chain couples TRBV7-9 to TRBJ1-2; D is uncertain. Germline CDR1 SEHNR, CDR2 FQNEAQ (reference sequence). Between the trimmed V and J ends, which lost 8 bases and 0 bases, there was a span of 7 bases. CDR3 length: 12 residues. DNA for the CDR3: TGTGCCAGCCTACGGTCTAACTATGGCTACACCTTC. Translating gives CASLRSNYGYTF.

This clonotype appeared many times. V and J are TRBV30 and TRBJ2-1; the match to TRBD2 covers 8 bases. The V gene's germline CDR1 is GTSNPN and CDR2 SVGIG (reference sequence). The V gene end was trimmed by 3 bases and the J gene end by 0 bases; junction bases not matched to a gene: 1. The CDR3 runs to 14 residues. CDR3 nucleotide sequence: TGTGCCTGGAGACGGGGGGGCTCCTACAATGAGCAGTTCTTC. Its protein product is CAWRRGGSYNEQFF.

The table lists this clonotype with many counts. This chain uses TRBV5-1 with TRBJ2-6, with 7 positions matching TRBD2. V lost 3 bases to trimming and J lost 0 bases; unmatched junction nucleotides: 3. Germline lookup yields CDR1 SGHRS and CDR2 YFSETQ. There are 16 residues in the CDR3. The CDR3 nucleotides read TGCGCCAGCAGCTCGACTAGCAGCTCTGGGGCCAACGTCCTGACTTTC. Translation gives CASSSTSSSGANVLTF.

This clonotype was seen ten or more times. V usage is TRBV14 and J usage is TRBJ2-7; 10 nucleotides align to TRBD2. The length of the CDR3 is 17 residues. With V trimmed by 6 bases and J by 5 bases, 16 bases remained unmatched. Germline CDR1 SGHDN, CDR2 FVKESK. For the CDR3, the DNA is TGTGCCAGCAGTCTCCCTAGCGGGAGCGGAGGGTTCCACGAGCAGTACTTC. Residues: CASSLPSGSGGFHEQYF. Full variable domain (missing parts from reference TRBV14 and TRBJ2-7): EAGVTQFPSHSVIEKGQTVTLRCDPISGHDNLYWYRRVMGKEIKFLLHFVKESKQDESGMPNNRFLAERTGGTYSTLKVQPAELEDSGVYFCASSLPSGSGGFHEQYFGPGTRLTVT.

This clonotype occurred many times. This chain joins TRBV5-8 and TRBJ2-2, with 7 bases fitting TRBD1. The CDR3 consists of 16 residues. V lost 3 bases to trimming and J lost 4 bases; unmatched junction nucleotides: 9. Germline V CDR1 and CDR2: SGHTS, YDEGEE. The CDR3 loop is CASSSPLDRFTGELFF. The DNA of the CDR3 is TGTGCCAGCAGCTCTCCCCTGGACAGGTTCACCGGGGAGCTGTTTTTT.

This clonotype was observed many times. V gene TRBV20-1 combines with J gene TRBJ2-7, with D unclear. V dropped 1 base and J dropped 0 bases, with 7 bases sitting between them. Germline lookup yields CDR1 DFQATT and CDR2 SNEGSKA (reference sequence). The CDR3 totals 13 residues. The CDR3 reads CSARGASSYEQYF. The CDR3 DNA reads TGCAGTGCTAGAGGGGCCAGCTCCTACGAGCAGTACTTC.

This clonotype was picked up many times. The gene calls are TRBV29-1 and TRBJ2-3; TRBD2 matches 7 bases. The ends lost 5 bases at V and 2 bases at J; junction bases unmatched: 7. CDR3 size: 14 residues. CDR1 is SQVTM and CDR2 is ANQGSEA in the germline V gene. CDR3 coding DNA: TGCAGCGTTCCAGCGGGAACGATCACAGATACGCAGTATTTT. This sequence encodes CSVPAGTITDTQYF.